A single sample is the source of the 27 T cell receptor beta chains below, sequenced in a study of cytomegalovirus exposure and HLA in healthy donors (dated by TCRdb to between 2016 and 2019). Libraries were prepared through the immunoSEQ multiplex PCR assay. For the multiplex PCR, a mixture combining 60 forward primers for TCR Vbeta segments and 13 reverse primers for TCR Jbeta segments was used. This is the immuneACCESS table as TCRdb keeps it, with only in-frame sequences that have V and J called. A part of the clones is gone; compared with another copy, unresolved V genes explain less than half, and the rest is unexplained. Present in this sample are some 180,000 clones, 75% of which were seen just once. The ten top clones hold 2.9% of the sample. The sequencing input was PBMCs. Every receptor here comes from a male donor in good health and CMV-seronegative.

The chain carries TRBV4-1 and TRBJ1-1, with a possible D match to TRBD1 (5 bases). CDR3 length: 16 residues. Germline V gives CDR1 MGHRA, CDR2 YSYEKL. Trimming left V 5 bases short and J 5 bases short, with 21 bases between. Here the CDR3 reads CASSSPGGNEGTEAFF. CDR3 sequence (DNA): TGCGCCAGCAGCTCCCCCGGGGGAAATGAGGGGACTGAAGCTTTCTTT.

The sample holds one count of this clone. V is TRBV4-1 and J is TRBJ2-1, with a tentative D call TRBD2 (5 bases). The CDR3 contains 14 residues. The germline gives CDR1 MGHRA, CDR2 YSYEKL. V lost 0 bases to trimming and J lost 9 bases, with 12 bases between them. The CDR3 spells CASSQEARAVEQFF. The DNA for the CDR3 is TGCGCCAGCAGCCAAGAGGCGAGGGCAGTTGAGCAGTTCTTC.

V is TRBV7-8 and J is TRBJ1-3; D is perhaps TRBD1 (6 bases). The V and J ends lost 3 bases and 2 bases respectively, with 14 bases between them. CDR1 and CDR2 from the germline V gene are SGHVS and FQNEAQ. The CDR3 totals 16 residues. This CDR3 is CASSFRPTGTGNTIYF. In nucleotides, the CDR3 is TGTGCCAGCAGCTTTAGGCCTACAGGGACTGGAAACACCATATATTTT.

The chain recombines TRBV15 with TRBJ1-3; D unresolved. V gave up 0 bases and J gave up 0 bases, with 6 bases separating them. The CDR3 totals 15 residues. Germline-derived CDR1 and CDR2 are LNHNV and YYDKDF (reference sequence). Here the CDR3 DNA reads TGTGCCACCAGCAGAGATCGGGGCTCTGGAAACACCATATATTTT. Translated, it gives CATSRDRGSGNTIYF.

The chain employs TRBV12-5 and TRBJ2-7; D uncertain. CDR1 and CDR2 from the germline V gene are LGHNT and FRNRAP. CDR3 length: 12 residues. The V end was cut by 3 bases, the J end by 7 bases, with 10 bases between. The CDR3 DNA follows: TGTGCTAGTGGTTTTTTCGGCAGGGAGCAGTACTTC. The encoded protein is CASGFFGREQYF.

This clone was seen just once. The chain links TRBV28 to TRBJ2-2; TRBD1 matches 9 bases. The CDR3 sequence is 15 residues long. Germline CDR1 and CDR2: MDHEN and SYDVKM. J lost 4 bases, V lost 4 bases, and 4 bases had no gene match. The DNA of the CDR3 is TGTGCCAGCAGTTACAGGGGGCGCGGCACCGGGGAGCTGTTTTTT. Translated, it gives CASSYRGRGTGELFF.

This rearrangement joins TRBV27 to TRBJ2-1; 7 positions match TRBD2. The CDR3 sequence is 14 residues long. V lost 3 bases to trimming and J lost 6 bases; unmatched junction nucleotides: 5. Germline lookup yields CDR1 MNHEY and CDR2 SMNVEV (reference sequence). The CDR3 here is CASSFSSSGNEQFF. Here the CDR3 DNA reads TGTGCCAGCAGTTTCTCCTCTAGCGGCAATGAGCAGTTCTTC.

The V gene is TRBV11-2, the J gene TRBJ1-4; D is ambiguous. Germline CDR1 reads SGHAT; CDR2 reads FQNNGV. Trimming pared 4 bases from V and 5 bases from J, leaving 14 bases between. This CDR3 has 15 amino acids. The CDR3 coding sequence is TGTGCCAGCAGCTCCACTCGCCGGGAGAATGAAAAACTGTTTTTT. Its protein is CASSSTRRENEKLFF.

V and J are TRBV7-2 and TRBJ2-7; no clear D. This CDR3 has 11 amino acids. CDR1 and CDR2 (germline): SGHTA, FQGNSA. Trimming took off 5 bases at V and 4 bases at J, with 6 bases between the two ends. The CDR3 DNA reads TGTGCCAGCAGCGGTCGGTACGAGCAGTACTTC. It is translated as CASSGRYEQYF.

This clone was recorded a few times. The rearrangement joins TRBV28 to TRBJ2-1; tentatively, D is TRBD1 (5 bases). This CDR3 contains 15 residues. Trimming took 7 bases from V and 6 from J, leaving 19 bases between them. Per germline, CDR1 MDHEN and CDR2 SYDVKM. CDR3 coding DNA: TGTGCCAGCATGGCCTCAGGGTCACGAGCCAATGAGCAGTTCTTC. Amino acid sequence: CASMASGSRANEQFF.

The chain combines TRBV7-3 with TRBJ2-5, with 8 bases that match TRBD2. The germline CDR1 and CDR2 sequences are SGHTA and FQGTGA. The V and J ends lost 5 bases and 4 bases, in that order; junction bases with no gene match: 9. This CDR3 region has 15 residues. CDR3 sequence: CASSQAGGGSETQYF. DNA of the CDR3: TGTGCCAGCAGCCAAGCCGGGGGGGGGTCAGAGACCCAGTACTTC.

The J gene is TRBJ1-6, the V gene TRBV4-1; D unresolved. The germline CDR1 and CDR2 sequences are MGHRA and YSYEKL. V shed 8 bases and J shed 9 bases, with 8 bases lying between them. This CDR3 spans 11 amino acids. The DNA of the CDR3 is TGCGCCAGCGGCTCCAGTTCACCCCTCCACTTT. Amino acids: CASGSSSPLHF.

V and J are TRBV6-5 and TRBJ2-1, with D perhaps matching TRBD1 (5 bases). V was shortened by 6 bases and J by 10 bases, with 13 bases between the two germline ends. This CDR3 has 12 residues. The germline CDR1 and CDR2 sequences are MNHEY and SVGAGI. CDR3 protein: CASSTTGYEQFF. CDR3 sequence (DNA): TGTGCCAGCAGCACCACAGGTTACGAGCAGTTCTTC.

This clone was observed a few times. The J gene is TRBJ2-1, the V gene TRBV30, with a possible D match to TRBD1 (6 bases). The V end was cut by 2 bases, the J end by 1 base, with 15 bases between. CDR3 length: 16 amino acids. The germline V gene has CDR1 GTSNPN and CDR2 SVGIG (reference sequence). DNA for the CDR3: TGTGCCTGGAGTCAGGGGCAGGGGATGTCCTACAATGAGCAGTTCTTC. Encoded protein: CAWSQGQGMSYNEQFF.

In DNA, the CDR3 is TGTGCCAGCAGCCAACTGGAGGGATCGGGAAACACCATATATTTT. Protein: CASSQLEGSGNTIYF. V and J are TRBV4-2 and TRBJ1-3; D uncertain. The germline V gene has CDR1 LGHNA and CDR2 YNFKEQ. The CDR3 totals 15 residues. V was trimmed by 2 bases and J by 4 bases, leaving 12 bases between them.

This chain joins TRBV5-6 and TRBJ1-2, with D possibly TRBD1 on 5 matching bases. CDR3 length: 14 residues. Germline V CDR1 and CDR2: SGHDT, YYEEEE. Trimming removed 0 bases from V and 2 bases from J, with 8 bases in between. This CDR3 is CASSLAGVNYGYTF. The CDR3 nucleotides read TGTGCCAGCAGCTTGGCGGGGGTCAACTATGGCTACACCTTC.

The chain couples TRBV12-5 to TRBJ1-5; 7 positions agree with TRBD1. This CDR3 spans 15 amino acids. With 1 base clipped from V and 4 bases from J, the junction kept 4 bases outside the gene matches. In germline, CDR1 is LGHNT, CDR2 FRNRAP. The CDR3 sequence: CASGLDDRANQPQHF. The CDR3, as DNA: TGTGCTAGTGGTTTGGACGACAGGGCGAATCAGCCCCAGCATTTT. Full variable domain (remainder filled in from reference TRBV12-5 and TRBJ1-5): DARVTQTPRHKVTEMGQEVTMRCQPILGHNTVFWYRQTMMQGLELLAYFRNRAPLDDSGMPKDRFSAEMPDATLATLKIQPSEPRDSAVYFCASGLDDRANQPQHFGDGTRLSIL.

The rearrangement joins TRBV28 to TRBJ1-2, with D possibly being TRBD1 (6 bases). V was shortened by 9 bases and J by 4 bases, with 12 bases between the two germline ends. Germline CDR1 reads MDHEN; CDR2 reads SYDVKM. The length of the CDR3 is 12 residues. This CDR3 is CASSGGGYGYTF. CDR3 DNA: TGTGCCAGTTCGGGGGGCGGCTATGGCTACACCTTC.

CDR3 loop: CASRELVGTGTEQFF. The CDR3 DNA reads as TGTGCCAGTAGGGAACTGGTGGGGACAGGGACGGAGCAGTTCTTC. The chain has TRBV19 and TRBJ2-1; 9 bases fit TRBD1. The V gene end was trimmed by 6 bases and the J gene end by 10 bases; junction bases not matched to a gene: 13. The CDR3 is 15 residues long. Germline V gives CDR1 LNHDA, CDR2 SQIVND (reference sequence).

The rearrangement uses TRBV30 and TRBJ2-3, with TRBD2 as a possible D gene (5 bases). Trimming took off 0 bases at V and 12 bases at J, with 16 bases between the two ends. The CDR3 consists of 13 residues. The germline V gene has CDR1 GTSNPN and CDR2 SVGIG (reference sequence). CDR3 sequence: CAWSVRRGGSQYF. The CDR3 bases are TGTGCCTGGAGTGTACGCCGGGGTGGGAGTCAGTATTTT. The whole variable domain, remainder taken from reference TRBV30 and TRBJ2-3, is SQTIHQWPATLVQPVGSPLSLECTVEGTSNPNLYWYRQAAGRGLQLLFYSVGIGQISSEVPQNLSASRPQDRQFILSSKKLLLSDSGFYLCAWSVRRGGSQYFGPGTRLTVL.

This chain links TRBV4-1 with TRBJ2-1, with 9 nucleotides matching TRBD2. This CDR3 region has 16 residues. V dropped 2 bases and J dropped 4; count of bases not matched to a gene: 6. Germline V lookup: CDR1 MGHRA, CDR2 YSYEKL. The CDR3 region has the DNA TGCGCCAGCAGCCAAATAATCCTAGCGGGATACAATGAGCAGTTCTTC. Translating it yields CASSQIILAGYNEQFF.

The genes are TRBV5-1 and TRBJ2-1; D is perhaps TRBD2 (6 bases). The CDR3 runs 15 residues. V lost 0 bases and J lost 4, with 11 bases in between. CDR1 is SGHRS and CDR2 is YFSETQ in the germline V gene. As DNA, the CDR3 is TGCGCCAGCAGCTTGGAAGGGACTCTATACAATGAGCAGTTCTTC. Its protein product is CASSLEGTLYNEQFF.

V usage is TRBV7-2 and J usage is TRBJ2-7, with D possibly TRBD1 on 5 matching bases. The CDR3 is 13 amino acids. CDR1 is SGHTA and CDR2 is FQGNSA in the germline V gene. Trimming removed 5 bases from V and 1 base from J, with 9 bases in between. Here the CDR3 reads CASSRTGSYEQYF. The CDR3, as DNA: TGTGCCAGCAGCAGAACAGGTTCCTACGAGCAGTACTTC.

The chain combines TRBV30 with TRBJ1-2; D call uncertain. The V gene's germline CDR1 is GTSNPN and CDR2 SVGIG (reference sequence). Trimming pared 7 bases from V and 2 bases from J, leaving 20 bases between. CDR3 size: 15 residues. The DNA of the CDR3 is TGTGCCTCGGTTCCCCTCGGAGGGTCCAACTATGGCTACACCTTC. Translated, it gives CASVPLGGSNYGYTF. Based on the CDR3 plus reference TRBV30 and TRBJ1-2, the full variable domain is SQTIHQWPATLVQPVGSPLSLECTVEGTSNPNLYWYRQAAGRGLQLLFYSVGIGQISSEVPQNLSASRPQDRQFILSSKKLLLSDSGFYLCASVPLGGSNYGYTFGSGTRLTVV.

This clone was seen a single time. The chain carries TRBV12-5 and TRBJ2-3; D call uncertain. V was cut by 4 bases and J by 6 bases, with 8 bases left in between. CDR1 is LGHNT and CDR2 is FRNRAP in the germline V gene. The CDR3 has 12 residues. In DNA, the CDR3 is TGTGCTAGTGGTTCCCTCTCTGATACGCAGTATTTT. This codes for CASGSLSDTQYF.

The rearrangement uses TRBV5-4 and TRBJ1-2, with 12 bases that match TRBD1. With V trimmed by 4 bases and J by 7 bases, 5 bases remained unmatched. The V gene's germline CDR1 is SGHNT and CDR2 YYREEE (reference sequence). The CDR3 covers 14 residues. CDR3 coding DNA: TGTGCCAGCAGCCCCGGGACAGGGGGCTGTGGCTACACCTTC. The encoded protein is CASSPGTGGCGYTF.

Only a few counts were recorded for this clone. The chain carries TRBV10-1 and TRBJ1-1, with 10 bases that match TRBD1. The germline gives CDR1 WNHNN, CDR2 SYGVQD (reference sequence). After removal of 4 bases from V and 10 bases from J, the junction contained 6 bases not matched to a gene. The CDR3 spans 13 residues. The CDR3 reads CASSGTGGFGAFF. CDR3 nucleotide sequence: TGCGCCAGCAGTGGGACAGGGGGATTTGGAGCTTTCTTT.